This T cell receptor (beta chain) was sequenced during a study of T cells expressing NK-cell markers. Study in general: Seven donors tested HCMV-seropositive and one tested seronegative among the eight sequenced.

cDNA encoding TCR beta was synthesized via 5'RACE template switching incorporating UMIs. TCRdb reworked the 5' RACE reads into one entry per CDR3 protein, no DNA. This sample's table has hundreds of thousands of distinct CDR3 sequences. This CDR3 has 12 residues. Germline V gene data show CDR1 as DFQATT and CDR2 as SNEGSKA (reference sequence). This chain connects TRBV20-1 to TRBJ2-5; TCRdb outputs TRBD1, but without DNA this stays unchecked. The specimen was blood T cells: a sorted CD56 or NKG2C T cell subset, CD4+ or CD8+ T cells, or bulk PBMC T cells (not recorded which). This sequence was found in a woman between 18 and 70 years old in good health. The CDR3 loop reads CSAAPLQETQYF.